This TCR beta chain was sequenced during a study of shared clonotypes between healthy human individuals. Findings and caveats of the study: Relative to memory subsets, naive subsets generally showed larger estimated richness.

Sequencing was performed with immunoSEQ multiplex PCR; in TCRdb, only in-frame clones are kept and a portion is missing. This repertoire shows some 2,000,000 clones, under 97% found once; its top ten account for roughly 0.13%. About this clone: Its antigen is not identified. Other DNA variants within this sample encode the same CDR3.

This CDR3 is 13 amino acids long. V shed 6 bases and J shed 0 bases, with 9 bases lying between them. Per the germline V gene, CDR1 is MNHEY and CDR2 is SVGAGI. Sequencing used naive CD4+ T cells sorted from blood. Subset in this sample: CD45RA+ positively selected. The chain is built from TRBV6-5 and TRBJ2-7; D is undetermined. The receptor was isolated from a man between 18 and 29 years old in good health. CDR3 loop: CASSKGSSYEQYF. CDR3 DNA: TGTGCCAGCAGCAAGGGAAGCTCCTACGAGCAGTACTTC.